What follows describes a single T cell receptor (beta chain). Negative magnetic isolation gave CD8+ and CD4+ cells; FACS enriched CD8+ TEMRA. This entry is derived from a study of CD8 T cells in Susac syndrome. This CDR3 is built from 16 residues. Germline lookup yields CDR1 MNHNS and CDR2 SASEGT. Trimming cost V 3 bases and J 0 bases, with 12 bases left between them. The RNA, roughly 0.5 to 1 ug, was put through reverse transcription using random hexamers. An immunoSEQ multiplex PCR generated amplified TCR beta CDR3 products spanning 54 Vbeta and 13 Jbeta. TCRdb passed the immunoSEQ multiplex PCR reads through MiXCR, listing each CDR3 protein once. The profile shows tens of thousands of distinct CDR3 sequences, less than 95% of them singletons.

The sequenced sample consisted of CD8+ T cells from PBMCs. This clonotype was sampled from a human donor with multiple sclerosis. This chain links TRBV6-1 with TRBJ2-1; D remains ambiguous. The CDR3 nucleotides are TGTGCCAGCAGTGACGGGCGAACGTTCTCCTACAATGAGCAGTTCTTC. It specifies CASSDGRTFSYNEQFF.